This T cell receptor (beta chain) was sequenced for a study of cytomegalovirus exposure and HLA in healthy donors (dated by TCRdb to about 2017). A note on the overall study: An earlier analysis of around 600 of the donors reported roughly 300 Gb of sequence data and approximately 110 million unique TCR beta sequences from about 180 million T cells. Using immunosequencing, the study profiled T cell repertoires from about 610 subjects and related those repertoires to cytomegalovirus serostatus. In a later genetic analysis, genome-wide SNP genotypes for about 55% of the 666 donors were used, and that subset was treated as a discovery cohort. The study aimed to test whether signatures of past pathogen exposure could be identified by cataloging public T cell receptors. Roughly 300 gigabases of sequencing data and 91 million or so unique TCR sequences made up an early release that covered approximately 700 HLA-typed donors. An earlier analysis of some 500 of the donors used high-throughput TCR beta sequencing to judge whether each TCR beta V gene segment behaved as functional or pseudogenic. To predict cytomegalovirus infection status, the study brought together high-throughput TCR immunosequencing, statistical association of individual TCRs with disease status, and machine learning. All discovery cohort repertoires had been generated on a single sequencing platform. Typing coverage varied by locus: roughly 629-640 donors for A, B, C, DRB1 and DQB1; 500 to 550 for DQA1; more than 600 for DPA1; under 490 for DPB1. In addition to the first cohort of hundreds of subjects, a separate validation cohort of 130 or so different subjects was used. In the later analysis, no new phenotypic data were used to find candidate immune exposures; instead, reliance was placed on TCR beta sequences and their occurrence across donors. HLA typing covered class I and class II loci at four-digit resolution. Because of strong linkage in the cohort, four or five DR-DQ haplotypes were treated as single units for association and clustering. In a later analysis, previously published TCR beta repertoires from some 640 donors were re-analyzed and high-resolution HLA genotyping was added so that TCR occurrence patterns could be studied. Alongside the repertoire data, information on donor age, sex, ethnicity and CMV serostatus was compiled. Among 300 to 500 genotyped donors of the cohort, an average of about 220,000 unique TCR beta nucleotide sequences was sequenced per donor, of which about 18% were non-productive. Of the approximately 400 genotyped donors, approximately 80% fell in the genetic ancestry cluster associated with self-reported Caucasian donors.

In the case of this clone: Its target antigen remains unknown.

Library construction relied on the immunoSEQ multiplex PCR assay. The multiplex PCR relied on a mix of 60 forward primers for TCR Vbeta segments and 13 reverse primers for TCR Jbeta segments. The CDR3 region of rearranged TCR beta genes was amplified from genomic DNA with a multiplex PCR assay. Amplified TCR beta libraries were sequenced as 87-base-pair reads on the Illumina HiSeq System. In the source study's methods: In a later analysis, 77 million or so unique TCR beta chains were counted across the 500 to 850 repertoires, and roughly 10 million of these chains were shared by at least two donors. Raw reads were error-corrected and collapsed into unique sequences with a nearest-neighbor algorithm that merged closely related sequences to remove PCR and sequencing errors. CDR3 sequences were aligned to IMGT reference sequences to assign V, D and J gene segments. For a sequence to be retained, a match of at least six nucleotides was required to both a V gene segment and a J gene segment. Rearrangements were classified as productive when the CDR3 lacked stop codons and remained in frame with V and J, and all other rearrangements were classified as non-productive. Following IMGT convention, CDR3 was defined as the stretch from the second conserved V-encoded cysteine to the conserved J-encoded phenylalanine. Sequences without an unambiguous match to a single V gene segment were excluded from the earlier analysis of about 600 of the donors. In an earlier analysis of almost 600 of the donors, a V segment was called functional when productive rearrangements were above 56.7%, and segregating when the standard deviation between donors exceeded 5%. A statistical classification framework was built to diagnose cytomegalovirus status from the catalog of TCR beta chain sequences. A later analysis assigned V and J genes by comparing TCR nucleotide sequences with IMGT/GENE-DB human TR gene sequences. The TCRdist pipeline was used in a later analysis to assign CDR3 sequences and most-parsimonious VDJ recombination scenarios. A later analysis defined each TCR beta chain by its CDR3 amino acid sequence plus V-gene family, and excluded reads lacking a unique V-gene family. To address suspected cross-contamination and a sequencing artifact, a later analysis removed a few hundred highly shared, low-generation-probability nucleotide sequences. In a later analysis, a clonal expansion index for each public chain was calculated from normalized within-repertoire ranks of inferred template counts. In a later analysis, generation probabilities were computed with a VDJ recombination model fitted to out-of-frame rearrangements, and the resulting probabilities were checked against IGoR. In a later analysis, hypergeometric tests were used to score TCR-TCR, TCR-HLA and TCR-CMV co-occurrence, with a repertoire-size bias correction applied to TCR pairs. In a later analysis, false discovery rates were estimated by permuting HLA or CMV assignments 20 times. In a later analysis, co-occurring TCRs were grouped using DBSCAN, with TCRdist sequence similarity added in when clustering inside HLA-allele-positive subsets. Repertoires with fewer than 30,000 or more than 120,000 public chains were left out of co-occurrence clustering, as were about 5 repertoires with anomalous nucleotide sharing. TCRdb's version of the immuneACCESS table is confined to in-frame rearrangements and falls short of the full clone set. An unresolved V gene accounts for under half of the shortfall where checked; the remainder is of unknown origin. The V and J calls and clone size were taken over from that table, and D and trimming were inferred from the DNA. This sample's table carries about 130,000 clones. The leading ten clones occupy approximately 0.93% of the sample.

In total, roughly 670 healthy bone marrow donors made up the cohort. Cohort members were all nominally healthy when sampled, although unrecorded immune exposures were likely present. The donor was CMV seronegative and belonged to the group of 380 or so seronegative cohort members. A peripheral blood sample was provided by each donor, and peripheral blood mononuclear cells were used for TCR beta sequencing. The Qiagen DNeasy Blood Extraction Kit was used to extract genomic DNA from the blood cell samples. General study outcomes and caveats: In both the original and validation cohorts, the classifier was reported to diagnose cytomegalovirus status with high specificity and sensitivity. Presence/absence analyses assumed roughly uniform sequencing depth across donors, an assumption that may not hold. Because HLA typing was missing for some donors at each locus, association tests included only the typed subset. At a false discovery rate of 0.05, a later analysis linked about 16,000 TCR beta sequences to specific HLA alleles. The earlier analysis of 587 of the donors excluded over 15 rarely observed V segments, including chromosome 9 orphons, because counts were too low. A further reported finding was that TCR beta sequences accurately predicted the HLA-A and HLA-B alleles for most subjects in the first cohort. CMV serostatus was the only immune exposure information available for the cohort. Most CMV-associated TCR beta chains appeared to be HLA-restricted in a later analysis, and the HLA associations seemed to be driven largely by CMV exposure. Across donors, most TCR sequences were observed very rarely, whereas some public TCRs were present in many individuals. A few of the identified cytomegalovirus-associated TCR beta chains were confirmed in vitro to be specific for cytomegalovirus antigens. A group of highly shared sequence variants was considered likely to be a technical artifact of the sequencing pipeline. In a later analysis, TCR association rates were found to vary across HLA loci, with the most associated TCRs seen for DRB1 alleles and the fewest for HLA-C alleles. A later analysis reported that several top co-occurrence clusters appeared linked to parvovirus B19, influenza, CMV and Epstein-Barr virus. This cohort had only TCR beta chains sequenced, and the lack of alpha or paired-chain data limited which features could be detected. The authors suggested that the approach could potentially be extended to other disease states and immunological phenotypes. In an earlier analysis of more than 500 of the donors, most TCR beta V segments appeared in productive rearrangements about 87% or about 30% of the time, broadly matching IMGT annotations. An association between a missense DCLRE1C variant and V-gene and J-gene trimming of TCR beta chains was found in a later genetic analysis and replicated in an independent cohort. Some IMGT-functional V segments, including TRBV6-2 and TRBV6-3, could not be distinguished by the 87-base-pair reads and were therefore excluded. When HLA alleles, especially DR and DQ, strongly co-occurred, attributing TCR associations to individual alleles was difficult. According to a later genetic analysis, donors in an Asian-associated ancestry cluster had fewer N-insertions in productive TCRs than the approximately 700-donor mean. The study gave a list of about 170 TCR beta chains associated with cytomegalovirus. Correlated functional status among segregating V segments might reflect linkage disequilibrium, but an unknown experimental factor could not be ruled out. A later analysis found that HLA-associated TCR beta chains were more clonally expanded and had lower generation probabilities than equally common non-associated chains.

CDR1 SQVTM and CDR2 ANQGSEA are derived from the germline V gene. The CDR3 spans 12 residues, from the cysteine through the phenylalanine. CDR3 DNA only is kept here, 36 bases in frame from base 1. Trimming takes 7 bases off V and 7 bases off J; junction bases not matched to a gene: 9. The source material was PBMCs. This receptor was obtained from a young man in good health and CMV-seronegative. The V and J segments used are TRBV29-1 and TRBJ2-7, with 8 bases matching TRBD1. CDR3 reads: CSALIGQGEQYF. The nucleotide sequence is TGCAGCGCCTTAATAGGACAGGGAGAGCAGTACTTC.